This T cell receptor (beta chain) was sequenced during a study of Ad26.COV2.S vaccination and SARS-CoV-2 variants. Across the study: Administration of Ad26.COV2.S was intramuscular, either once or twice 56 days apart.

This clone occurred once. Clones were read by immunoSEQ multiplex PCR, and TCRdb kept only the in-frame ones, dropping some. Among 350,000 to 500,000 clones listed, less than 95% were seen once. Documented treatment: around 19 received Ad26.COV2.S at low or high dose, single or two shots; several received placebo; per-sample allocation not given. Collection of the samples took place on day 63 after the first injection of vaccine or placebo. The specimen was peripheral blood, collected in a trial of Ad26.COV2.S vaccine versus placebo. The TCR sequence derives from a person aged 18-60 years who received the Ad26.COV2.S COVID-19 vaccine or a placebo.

The CDR3 coding sequence is TGTGCCAGCAGCCATACAGGCTCGAACACCGGGGAGCTGTTTTTT. Translated: CASSHTGSNTGELFF. This chain joins TRBV5-5 and TRBJ2-2; D might be TRBD1 (5 bases). In germline, CDR1 is SGHKS, CDR2 YYEKEE (reference sequence). V lost 4 bases, J lost 0 bases, and 10 bases lay in between. The CDR3 is 15 amino acids.